The 14 T cell receptor beta chains reported below all come from one sample, sequenced in a study of T cells in localized non-small cell lung cancer. The repertoire was sequenced with immunoSEQ multiplex PCR; TCRdb's copy has only in-frame clones and lacks some. The profile shows 40,000 to 65,000 clones, around 80% of them singletons. Source: peripheral blood mononuclear cells, taken before any cancer treatment. These receptors originate from a man aged 40 to 75 with stage III lung adenocarcinoma.

The CDR3 region is CASSQDGRAWETQYF. The CDR3 DNA sequence: TGTGCCAGCAGCCAAGACGGGAGGGCCTGGGAGACCCAGTACTTC. This chain joins TRBV14 and TRBJ2-5, with TRBD2 matching 8 bases. CDR3 length equals 15 residues. The germline CDR1 and CDR2 sequences are SGHDN and FVKESK. The V gene end was trimmed by 0 bases and the J gene end by 5 bases; junction bases not matched to a gene: 5.

The chain carries TRBV25-1 and TRBJ2-3; TRBD2 matches 8 bases. The CDR3 length is 17 residues. Germline loops: CDR1 MGHDK, CDR2 SYGVNS. V was pared by 4 bases and J by 0 bases, with 9 bases of the junction left unmatched. CDR3 sequence: CASSAFSGRPSTDTQYF. CDR3 in DNA: TGTGCCAGCAGTGCCTTCAGCGGGAGACCTAGCACAGATACGCAGTATTTT.

V is TRBV6-4 and J is TRBJ1-1; no clear D gene. CDR1 is MRHNA, CDR2 SNTAGT, per germline. V was pared by 4 bases and J by 5 bases, with 14 bases between. CDR3 length: 14 residues. The CDR3 DNA reads as TGTGCCAGCAGTGTCACCTCGGGAGGAACTGAAGCTTTCTTT. It translates to CASSVTSGGTEAFF.

The V gene is TRBV11-2, the J gene TRBJ2-7, with a tentative D call TRBD1 (6 bases). The CDR3 runs to 13 residues. V was shortened by 7 bases and J by 4 bases, with 14 bases between the two germline ends. CDR1 is SGHAT and CDR2 is FQNNGV in the germline V gene. CDR3 loop: CASKLSQGYEQYF. In DNA form, the CDR3 reads TGTGCCAGCAAGCTCTCACAGGGATACGAGCAGTACTTC.

The CDR3 bases are TGTGCCAGCAGCTTAGACGGTTCATATGGCTACACCTTC. It is translated as CASSLDGSYGYTF. The chain carries TRBV13 and TRBJ1-2, with D unresolved. The CDR3 covers 13 residues. Trimming left V 1 base short and J 5 bases short, with 8 bases between. Germline V lookup: CDR1 PRHDT, CDR2 FYEKMQ (reference sequence).

This clone was seen a handful of times. This rearrangement joins TRBV29-1 to TRBJ1-1, with a tentative D call TRBD1 (6 bases). CDR3 size: 14 residues. Trimming removed 4 bases at V and 0 bases at J, with 12 bases between. CDR1 is SQVTM, CDR2 ANQGSEA, per germline. This CDR3 is CSVAGQLMNTEAFF. The CDR3 DNA reads TGCAGCGTTGCCGGACAGCTGATGAACACTGAAGCTTTCTTT.

This rearrangement joins TRBV6-5 to TRBJ1-2, with 9 positions matching TRBD1. The CDR3 totals 16 residues. V trimming: 1 base; J trimming: 8 bases; junction bases outside the gene matches: 11. Per germline, CDR1 MNHEY and CDR2 SVGAGI. The CDR3 loop is CASSYFLTGGAFGYTF. In DNA, the CDR3 is TGTGCCAGCAGTTACTTCCTTACAGGGGGCGCGTTCGGCTACACCTTC.

The chain is built from TRBV7-9 and TRBJ1-1, with D possibly TRBD1 on 6 matching bases. Deletions cut 5 bases from V and 4 bases from J, with 20 bases between. The CDR3 has 16 residues. Germline V gives CDR1 SEHNR, CDR2 FQNEAQ (reference sequence). CDR3 nucleotides: TGTGCCAGCAGCCAGGGCGGGGGGGCCCAGAGCACTGAAGCTTTCTTT. Protein: CASSQGGGAQSTEAFF.

The chain carries TRBV12-2 and TRBJ1-2; no check of the table's D call, TRBD1, against the DNA was made. TRBV12-2 is termed a pseudogene. The CDR3 has 16 amino acids. This CDR3 reads CASRLGRRGTGSVSTF. The CDR3 DNA follows: TGTGCAAGTCGCTTAGGTCGGAGGGGGACAGGGTCAGTCTCCACCTTC.

V gene TRBV18 combines with J gene TRBJ2-7, with D possibly being TRBD1 (6 bases). V was cut by 3 bases and J by 2 bases, with 14 bases left in between. Germline loops: CDR1 KGHSH, CDR2 LQKENI. The CDR3 sequence is 15 residues long. CDR3 residues: CASSPAQGTPYEQYF. The CDR3 coding sequence is TGTGCCAGCTCACCTGCCCAGGGGACGCCCTACGAGCAGTACTTC.

The chain couples TRBV2 to TRBJ1-1, with a weak D call TRBD1 (5 bases). This CDR3 has 11 residues. Per the germline V gene, CDR1 is SNHLY and CDR2 is FYNNEI. Deletions cut 6 bases from V and 8 bases from J, with 10 bases between. In nucleotides, the CDR3 is TGTGCCAGCAGCGTCTCAGGGGAAGCTTTCTTT. Translating it yields CASSVSGEAFF.

The chain combines TRBV10-1 with TRBJ2-7; 11 bases agree with TRBD1. CDR1 and CDR2 (germline): WNHNN, SYGVQD (reference sequence). The CDR3 length is 15 residues. V was clipped by 6 bases and J by 2 bases; unmatched bases: 6. As DNA, the CDR3 is TGCGCCAGCAGGAGGGGGACAGGGGGTCCCTACGAGCAGTACTTC. Amino acids: CASRRGTGGPYEQYF.

The genes are TRBV7-8 and TRBJ1-2; 8 positions match TRBD1. This CDR3 spans 17 amino acids. Germline V lookup: CDR1 SGHVS, CDR2 FQNEAQ. The ends lost 0 bases at V and 4 bases at J; junction bases unmatched: 10. The CDR3 DNA reads as TGTGCCAGCAGCTTAGCATTGGGCAGGGGGCTCGGCTATGGCTACACCTTC. Its translation: CASSLALGRGLGYGYTF.

The CDR3 spells CASSVGGQGGTEAFF. Written as DNA, the CDR3 is TGTGCCAGCAGCGTAGGGGGACAGGGGGGAACTGAAGCTTTCTTT. This chain links TRBV9 with TRBJ1-1; 11 bases match TRBD1. This CDR3 contains 15 residues. The V gene's germline CDR1 is SGDLS and CDR2 YYNGEE. Unmatched junction bases numbered 3, after V lost 0 bases and J lost 5 bases.